This TCR beta chain comes out of a study of regulatory T cells in long-lasting Graves disease. The time point is: newly diagnosed GD, antithyroid drugs for less than 3 months. PBMCs provided the RNA from which the TCR library was made. Peripheral blood, Nine milliliters per patient, was collected in EDTA tubes. Investigators prepared the TCR beta libraries by applying iRepertoire HTBI primers and Arm-PCR of CDR3 regions. MiXCR, applied by TCRdb to the multiplex PCR reads, yields one record per CDR3 protein. The table records about 540,000 distinct CDR3 sequences, approximately 15% of them present only once. Overall study results and limits: Having only a small sample size may have limited accuracy.

Deletions cut 2 bases from V and 3 bases from J, with 9 bases between. The CDR3 is made up of 14 amino acids. CDR1 is SGHRS, CDR2 YFSETQ, per germline. This clonotype was observed a handful of times. Antigen: not known. This sample was shared with a second study, whose subject was T cells in Graves' hyperthyroidism and ophthalmopathy. That source adds: The study based diagnoses on clinical symptoms, serum thyroxine and TRAb, thyroid ultrasound and orbital computed tomography.

The sequences come from peripheral blood mononuclear cells (PBMCs), collected at new diagnosis, from a patient treated with antithyroid drugs. This TCR was sampled from a young man with Graves disease. V and J are TRBV5-1 and TRBJ1-3, with D possibly TRBD1 on 5 matching bases. The CDR3 DNA sequence: TGCGCCAGCAGCTTTTTGGGGGTTGGAAACACCATATATTTT. Protein sequence: CASSFLGVGNTIYF.